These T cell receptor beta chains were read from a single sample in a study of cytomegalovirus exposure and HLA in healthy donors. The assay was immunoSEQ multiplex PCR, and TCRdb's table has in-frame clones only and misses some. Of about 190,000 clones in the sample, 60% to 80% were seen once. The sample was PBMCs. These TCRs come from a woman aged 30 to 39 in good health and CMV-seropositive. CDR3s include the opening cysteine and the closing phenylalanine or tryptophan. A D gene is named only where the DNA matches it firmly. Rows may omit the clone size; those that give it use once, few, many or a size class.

CDR3 protein: CASRTPGTGGEKLFF
CDR3 DNA: TGTGCCAGCAGAACACCCGGGACAGGGGGTGAAAAACTGTTTTTT
D gene: TRBD1
CDR3 length: 15
V gene: TRBV11-2
clone size: NA
J gene: TRBJ1-4

CDR3 protein: CASSPPGGLGSGANVLTF
CDR3 DNA: TGTGCCAGCAGTCCCCCAGGGGGGCTAGGCTCTGGGGCCAACGTCCTGACTTTC
D gene: NA
CDR3 length: 18
V gene: TRBV27
clone size: NA
J gene: TRBJ2-6

CDR3 protein: CASSATSSGWANEQFF
CDR3 DNA: TGTGCCAGCAGCGCCACCTCTAGCGGGTGGGCCAATGAGCAGTTCTTC
D gene: TRBD2
CDR3 length: 16
V gene: TRBV9
clone size: NA
J gene: TRBJ2-1

CDR3 protein: CASRAGGSGTNEQFF
CDR3 DNA: TGTGCCAGCAGGGCCGGAGGTAGCGGGACCAATGAGCAGTTCTTC
D gene: TRBD2
CDR3 length: 15
V gene: TRBV6-5
clone size: few
J gene: TRBJ2-1

CDR3 protein: CASSLPLTSGGSRTQYF
CDR3 DNA: TGTGCCAGCAGTTTACCTCTGACTAGCGGGGGCTCACGGACCCAGTACTTC
D gene: TRBD2
CDR3 length: 17
V gene: TRBV28
clone size: NA
J gene: TRBJ2-5

CDR3 protein: CASSPGIYEQYF
CDR3 DNA: TGTGCCAGCAGTCCAGGTATCTACGAGCAGTACTTC
D gene: NA
CDR3 length: 12
V gene: TRBV28
clone size: once
J gene: TRBJ2-7

CDR3 protein: CASSQEQGTGELFF
CDR3 DNA: TGCGCCAGCAGCCAAGAACAGGGGACCGGGGAGCTGTTTTTT
D gene: TRBD1
CDR3 length: 14
V gene: TRBV4-1
clone size: NA
J gene: TRBJ2-2

CDR3 protein: CASSQAWGGVYARTEAFF
CDR3 DNA: TGTGCCAGCAGCCAAGCGTGGGGAGGGGTGTATGCCCGTACTGAAGCTTTCTTT
D gene: NA
CDR3 length: 18
V gene: TRBV14
clone size: NA
J gene: TRBJ1-1

CDR3 protein: CASSLEQGLTEAFF
CDR3 DNA: TGTGCCAGCAGCTTAGAACAGGGCCTCACTGAAGCTTTCTTT
D gene: NA
CDR3 length: 14
V gene: TRBV7-6
clone size: NA
J gene: TRBJ1-1

CDR3 protein: CASRGTTNTGELFF
CDR3 DNA: TGTGCCAGCAGAGGGACTACGAACACCGGGGAGCTGTTTTTT
D gene: TRBD2
CDR3 length: 14
V gene: TRBV9
clone size: once
J gene: TRBJ2-2

CDR3 protein: CASSGVGVGEQFF
CDR3 DNA: TGTGCTAGCAGTGGAGTGGGAGTGGGTGAGCAGTTCTTC
D gene: NA
CDR3 length: 13
V gene: TRBV7-7
clone size: NA
J gene: TRBJ2-1

CDR3 protein: CASSEGLETEQYF
CDR3 DNA: TGTGCCAGCAGTGAGGGACTAGAAACCGAGCAGTACTTC
D gene: TRBD2
CDR3 length: 13
V gene: TRBV6-4
clone size: few
J gene: TRBJ2-7

CDR3 protein: CASSGSGGYNEQFF
CDR3 DNA: TGTGCCAGCAGTGGAAGCGGGGGTTACAATGAGCAGTTCTTC
D gene: TRBD2
CDR3 length: 14
V gene: TRBV6-4
clone size: NA
J gene: TRBJ2-1

CDR3 protein: CASSELASGSLDEQFF
CDR3 DNA: TGTGCCAGCAGTGAATTGGCTAGCGGGAGCTTAGATGAGCAGTTCTTC
D gene: TRBD2
CDR3 length: 16
V gene: TRBV6-1
clone size: NA
J gene: TRBJ2-1

CDR3 protein: CASSRRGTSASNEQFF
CDR3 DNA: TGCGCCAGCAGCCGCCGAGGTACTAGCGCAAGTAATGAGCAGTTCTTC
D gene: TRBD2
CDR3 length: 16
V gene: TRBV4-1
clone size: NA
J gene: TRBJ2-1

CDR3 protein: CASSFLSGQSSGNTIYF
CDR3 DNA: TGTGCCAGTAGTTTTCTTTCGGGACAGTCCTCTGGAAACACCATATATTTT
D gene: TRBD1
CDR3 length: 17
V gene: TRBV19
clone size: NA
J gene: TRBJ1-3

CDR3 protein: CASSSRGTAGNTIYF
CDR3 DNA: TGTGCCAGCAGTTCAAGGGGGACAGCTGGAAACACCATATATTTT
D gene: TRBD1
CDR3 length: 15
V gene: TRBV28
clone size: NA
J gene: TRBJ1-3

CDR3 protein: CASSLWSGTASGANVLTF
CDR3 DNA: TGTGCCAGCAGTTTATGGAGCGGGACTGCCTCTGGGGCCAACGTCCTGACTTTC
D gene: TRBD2
CDR3 length: 18
V gene: TRBV27
clone size: NA
J gene: TRBJ2-6

CDR3 protein: CASSRDSYSYEQYF
CDR3 DNA: TGTGCCAGCAGTCGGGACAGTTACTCCTACGAGCAGTACTTC
D gene: TRBD1
CDR3 length: 14
V gene: TRBV6-1
clone size: once
J gene: TRBJ2-7

CDR3 protein: CASSFGLAGVNEQFF
CDR3 DNA: TGTGCCAGCAGTTTTGGCCTAGCGGGAGTAAATGAGCAGTTCTTC
D gene: TRBD2
CDR3 length: 15
V gene: TRBV28
clone size: NA
J gene: TRBJ2-1

CDR3 protein: CASTQTAPGLAGGLLYEQYF
CDR3 DNA: TGTGCCAGCACCCAGACAGCCCCGGGACTAGCGGGAGGGCTACTATACGAGCAGTACTTC
D gene: TRBD2
CDR3 length: 20
V gene: TRBV28
clone size: NA
J gene: TRBJ2-7

CDR3 protein: CASSLVSGRNSYEQYF
CDR3 DNA: TGTGCCAGCAGCTTAGTAAGCGGGAGGAACTCCTACGAGCAGTACTTC
D gene: TRBD2
CDR3 length: 16
V gene: TRBV13
clone size: NA
J gene: TRBJ2-7

CDR3 protein: CASSYGLADTQYF
CDR3 DNA: TGTGCCAGCAGCTACGGACTAGCGGATACGCAGTATTTT
D gene: TRBD2
CDR3 length: 13
V gene: TRBV5-8
clone size: NA
J gene: TRBJ2-3

CDR3 protein: CASSNRGREQFF
CDR3 DNA: TGTGCCAGCAGCAACAGGGGGCGAGAGCAGTTCTTC
D gene: TRBD1
CDR3 length: 12
V gene: TRBV11-2
clone size: few
J gene: TRBJ2-1

CDR3 protein: CASRVGQGGDQPQHF
CDR3 DNA: TGTGCCAGTAGAGTAGGACAGGGCGGAGATCAGCCCCAGCATTTT
D gene: TRBD1
CDR3 length: 15
V gene: TRBV19
clone size: NA
J gene: TRBJ1-5

CDR3 protein: CASTNRWTGMSNNEQFF
CDR3 DNA: TGTGCCAGCACCAACAGGTGGACAGGGATGTCAAACAATGAGCAGTTCTTC
D gene: TRBD1
CDR3 length: 17
V gene: TRBV11-2
clone size: NA
J gene: TRBJ2-1

CDR3 protein: CASRAGGRSTGELFF
CDR3 DNA: TGCGCCAGCAGGGCGGGAGGGAGATCTACCGGGGAGCTGTTTTTT
D gene: TRBD2
CDR3 length: 15
V gene: TRBV5-1
clone size: NA
J gene: TRBJ2-2

CDR3 protein: CASSQTYQETQYF
CDR3 DNA: TGCGCCAGCAGCCAGACATACCAAGAGACCCAGTACTTC
D gene: NA
CDR3 length: 13
V gene: TRBV10-1
clone size: few
J gene: TRBJ2-5

CDR3 protein: CASSMSGVDEKLFF
CDR3 DNA: TGTGCCAGTAGTATGTCAGGGGTTGACGAAAAACTGTTTTTT
D gene: NA
CDR3 length: 14
V gene: TRBV19
clone size: NA
J gene: TRBJ1-4

CDR3 protein: CASSLGLIGDEQFF
CDR3 DNA: TGTGCCAGCAGTTTAGGGCTTATCGGCGATGAGCAGTTCTTC
D gene: NA
CDR3 length: 14
V gene: TRBV28
clone size: NA
J gene: TRBJ2-1

CDR3 protein: CAISLMDRGSGYEQYF
CDR3 DNA: TGTGCCATCAGTCTTATGGACAGGGGGTCCGGCTACGAGCAGTACTTC
D gene: TRBD1
CDR3 length: 16
V gene: TRBV10-3
clone size: NA
J gene: TRBJ2-7

CDR3 protein: CASSAGVGTEAFF
CDR3 DNA: TGTGCCAGCAGTGCAGGGGTCGGGACTGAAGCTTTCTTT
D gene: NA
CDR3 length: 13
V gene: TRBV6-1
clone size: NA
J gene: TRBJ1-1

CDR3 protein: CASSLVGQGRVEQYF
CDR3 DNA: TGTGCCAGCAGTTTAGTTGGGCAGGGGAGGGTCGAGCAGTACTTC
D gene: NA
CDR3 length: 15
V gene: TRBV27
clone size: few
J gene: TRBJ2-7

CDR3 protein: CASESSLEQYF
CDR3 DNA: TGCGCCAGTGAGAGTTCCCTCGAGCAGTACTTC
D gene: NA
CDR3 length: 11
V gene: TRBV10-2
clone size: NA
J gene: TRBJ2-7

CDR3 protein: CASSSLAGLDTQYF
CDR3 DNA: TGTGCCAGTAGTAGTCTAGCGGGTTTAGATACGCAGTATTTT
D gene: TRBD2
CDR3 length: 14
V gene: TRBV19
clone size: NA
J gene: TRBJ2-3

CDR3 protein: CATSRAQWRVEQYF
CDR3 DNA: TGTGCCACCAGCAGAGCCCAATGGAGGGTCGAGCAGTACTTC
D gene: NA
CDR3 length: 14
V gene: TRBV15
clone size: NA
J gene: TRBJ2-7

CDR3 protein: CARTRDRGNSPLHF
CDR3 DNA: TGTGCCCGAACCCGGGACAGGGGTAATTCACCCCTCCACTTT
D gene: TRBD1
CDR3 length: 14
V gene: TRBV25-1
clone size: few
J gene: TRBJ1-6

CDR3 protein: CASSRDREYEQYF
CDR3 DNA: TGCGCCAGCAGTCGGGACAGGGAGTACGAGCAGTACTTC
D gene: TRBD1
CDR3 length: 13
V gene: TRBV23-1
clone size: few
J gene: TRBJ2-7

CDR3 protein: CASSVAPGSWGNTIYF
CDR3 DNA: TGTGCCAGCAGCGTAGCCCCGGGGAGCTGGGGAAACACCATATATTTT
D gene: NA
CDR3 length: 16
V gene: TRBV9
clone size: few
J gene: TRBJ1-3